This T cell receptor beta chain is from a study of T cells in localized non-small cell lung cancer (dated by TCRdb to about 2020). With regard to the full study: The study examined T cell repertoires in roughly 240 patients with early-stage NSCLC and compared tumors with uninvolved tumor-adjacent lungs. The cohort consisted of 236 treatment-naive NSCLC patients whose localized lung tumors had been resected. NSCLC patients had a mean age of roughly 69 years, and about 140 were male and about a hundred female.

TCR beta CDR3 regions were sequenced from DNA using the immunoSEQ Assay. Per the authors' processing: To compute T cell density, TCR beta template counts were normalized to usable DNA, which was estimated by amplifying housekeeping genes. Richness was estimated with the preseqR package, extrapolating to 400,000 templates for PBMC samples and 120,000 templates for tissue samples. Clonality was taken to be one minus Pielou's evenness. Differential abundance testing on productive amino-acid clonotypes, with a minimum total count of 5 and an alpha of 0.1, was used to identify tissue-enriched TCRs. Repertoire overlap between compartments was quantified with the Jaccard Index and Morisita Overlap Index. GLIPH grouped TCR beta CDR3s together with public tetramer-defined viral CDR3s, and a viral motif had to include at least three viral sequences and also show V-gene enrichment. TCRdb obtained this table from immuneACCESS and retained in-frame rearrangements with V and J assigned. These tables miss some clones; where compared with another copy, unresolved V genes account for less than half of the shortfall, and the remainder is unexplained. D and trimming come from the DNA, and the V and J calls and clone size come from that table. The sample contains tens of thousands of clones, 70% to 90% of them found a single time. Approximately 22% of the sample comes from the top ten.

At diagnosis, peripheral blood, uninvolved tumor-adjacent lung and tumor were collected and were preserved as a mix of fresh-frozen and FFPE material. For TCR repertoire profiling, blood samples were analyzed in the form of peripheral blood mononuclear cells. The paper's findings and limits, for the study overall: Because multi-region tumor sequencing was not done, intratumor heterogeneity could not be ruled out. Since the design was exploratory, TCR variables were selected using unadjusted p-values with no false-discovery rate correction. Longer overall survival was associated with higher T cell density in blood, whereas shorter survival was associated with higher clonality in adjacent lung. The highest T cell clonality was observed in uninvolved tumor-adjacent lung, where clonality exceeded that of tumor, suggesting that antigenic responses were more focused in uninvolved tumor-adjacent lung. A median of 57 of the top 100 tumor clones turned up in the paired uninvolved adjacent lung, and 28 of those clones also ranked among the top 100 of that same adjacent lung.

Worth noting for this clone: Its cognate antigen has yet to be identified. No much larger clonotype is one base removed from it; base qualities were not supplied.

V loses 0 bases, J loses 7 bases, and the germline ends lie 22 bases apart. CDR1 and CDR2 are read off the germline V gene as SGHTS and YDEGEE. Inclusive of the bounding cysteine and phenylalanine, the CDR3 is 17 residues long. Just the 51-base CDR3 DNA is kept, in frame starting at base 1. The specimen was peripheral blood, collected before any cancer treatment. This sequence uses TRBV5-8 and TRBJ1-2; TRBD1 could be the D gene, as 5 bases match. This sequence was found in a man between 40 and 70 years old with stage I squamous cell lung carcinoma. The DNA is as follows: TGTGCCAGCAGCTTGGCAATCATTATCGGGGGGAGTAGTGGCTACACCTTC. Translated, it gives CASSLAIIIGGSSGYTF.